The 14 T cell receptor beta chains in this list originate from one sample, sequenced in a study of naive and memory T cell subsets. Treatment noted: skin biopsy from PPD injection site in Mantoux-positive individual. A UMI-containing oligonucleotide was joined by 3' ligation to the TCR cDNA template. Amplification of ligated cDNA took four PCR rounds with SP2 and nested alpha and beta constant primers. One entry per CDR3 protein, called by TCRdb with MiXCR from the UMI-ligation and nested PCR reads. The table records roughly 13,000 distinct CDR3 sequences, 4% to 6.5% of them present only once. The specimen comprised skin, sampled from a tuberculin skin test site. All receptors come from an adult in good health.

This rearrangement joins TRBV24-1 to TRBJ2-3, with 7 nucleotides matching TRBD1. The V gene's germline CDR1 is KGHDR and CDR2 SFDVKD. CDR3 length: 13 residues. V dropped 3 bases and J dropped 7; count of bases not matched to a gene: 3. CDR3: CATSDVTGYTQYF. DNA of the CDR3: TGTGCCACCAGTGATGTGACAGGGTATACGCAGTATTTT.

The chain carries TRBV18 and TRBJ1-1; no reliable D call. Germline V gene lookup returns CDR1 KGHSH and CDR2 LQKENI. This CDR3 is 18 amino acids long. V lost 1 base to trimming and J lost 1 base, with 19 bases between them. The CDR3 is CASSPRDGLLTRNTEAFF. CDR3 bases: TGTGCCAGCTCACCACGAGACGGTTTACTGACCCGGAACACTGAAGCTTTCTTT.

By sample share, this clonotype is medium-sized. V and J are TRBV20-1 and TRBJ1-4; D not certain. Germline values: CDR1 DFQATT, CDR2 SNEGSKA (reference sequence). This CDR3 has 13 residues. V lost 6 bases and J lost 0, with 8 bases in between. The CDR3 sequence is CSANLATNEKLFF. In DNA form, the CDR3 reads TGCAGTGCGAATCTTGCAACTAATGAAAAACTGTTTTTT.

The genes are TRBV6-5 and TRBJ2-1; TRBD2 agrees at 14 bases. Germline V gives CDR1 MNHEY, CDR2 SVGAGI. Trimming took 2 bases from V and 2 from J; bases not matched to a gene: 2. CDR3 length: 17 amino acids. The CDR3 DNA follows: TGTGCCAGCAGTTACCCGACTAGCGGGGGGGCCTACAATGAGCAGTTCTTC. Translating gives CASSYPTSGGAYNEQFF.

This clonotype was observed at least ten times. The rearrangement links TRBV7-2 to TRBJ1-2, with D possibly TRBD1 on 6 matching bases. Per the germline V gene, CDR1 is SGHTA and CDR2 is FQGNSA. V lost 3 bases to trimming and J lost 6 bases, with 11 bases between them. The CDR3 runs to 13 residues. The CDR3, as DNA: TGTGCCAGCAGCTTTCGGGACATTAATGGCTACACCTTC. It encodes CASSFRDINGYTF.

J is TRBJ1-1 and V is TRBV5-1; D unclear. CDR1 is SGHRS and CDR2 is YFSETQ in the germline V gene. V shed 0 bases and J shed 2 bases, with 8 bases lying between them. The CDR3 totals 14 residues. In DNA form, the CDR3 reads TGCGCCAGCAGCTTGGGGTCAAGTAACACTGAAGCTTTCTTT. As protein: CASSLGSSNTEAFF. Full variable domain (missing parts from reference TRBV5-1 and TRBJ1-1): KAGVTQTPRYLIKTRGQQVTLSCSPISGHRSVSWYQQTPGQGLQFLFEYFSETQRNKGNFPGRFSGRQFSNSRSEMNVSTLELGDSALYLCASSLGSSNTEAFFGQGTRLTVV.

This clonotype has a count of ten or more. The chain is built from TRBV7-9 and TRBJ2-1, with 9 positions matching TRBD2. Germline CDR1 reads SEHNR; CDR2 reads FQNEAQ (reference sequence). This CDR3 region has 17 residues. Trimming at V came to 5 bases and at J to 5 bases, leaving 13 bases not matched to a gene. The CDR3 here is CASSHTPMGLANNEQFF. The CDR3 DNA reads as TGTGCCAGCAGCCACACTCCCATGGGACTAGCAAACAATGAGCAGTTCTTC.

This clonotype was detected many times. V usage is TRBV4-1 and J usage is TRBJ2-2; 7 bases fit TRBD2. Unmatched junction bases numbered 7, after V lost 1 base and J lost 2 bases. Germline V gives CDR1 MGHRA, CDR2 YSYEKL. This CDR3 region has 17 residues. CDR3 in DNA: TGCGCCAGCAGCCAAGTTGGGCTAGCGGTAAACACCGGGGAGCTGTTTTTT. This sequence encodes CASSQVGLAVNTGELFF.

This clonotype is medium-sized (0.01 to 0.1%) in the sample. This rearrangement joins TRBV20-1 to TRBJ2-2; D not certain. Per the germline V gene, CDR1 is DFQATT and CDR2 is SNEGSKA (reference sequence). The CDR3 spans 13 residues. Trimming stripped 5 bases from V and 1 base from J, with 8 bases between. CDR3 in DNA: TGCAGTGCTCTAGACGGGAACACCGGGGAGCTGTTTTTT. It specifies CSALDGNTGELFF.

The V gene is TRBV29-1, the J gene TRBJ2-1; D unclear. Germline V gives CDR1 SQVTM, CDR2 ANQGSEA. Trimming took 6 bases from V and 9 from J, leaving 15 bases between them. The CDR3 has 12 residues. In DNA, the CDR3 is TGCAGCGTCCGATCCGGATCGGTTGAGCAGTTCTTC. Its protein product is CSVRSGSVEQFF.

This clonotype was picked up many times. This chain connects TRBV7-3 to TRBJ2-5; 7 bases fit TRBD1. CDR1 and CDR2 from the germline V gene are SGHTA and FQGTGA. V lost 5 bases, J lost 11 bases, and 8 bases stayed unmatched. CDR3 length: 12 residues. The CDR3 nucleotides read TGTGCCAGCAGCCTCCGGGACAGCCGACAGTACTTC. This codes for CASSLRDSRQYF.

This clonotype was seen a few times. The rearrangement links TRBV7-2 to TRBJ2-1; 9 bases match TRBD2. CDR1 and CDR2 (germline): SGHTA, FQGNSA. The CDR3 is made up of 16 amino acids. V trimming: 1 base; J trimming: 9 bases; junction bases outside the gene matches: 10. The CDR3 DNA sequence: TGTGCCAGCAGCTTAGTATTGGCGGGGGGGCCCCGTGAGCAGTTCTTC. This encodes CASSLVLAGGPREQFF.

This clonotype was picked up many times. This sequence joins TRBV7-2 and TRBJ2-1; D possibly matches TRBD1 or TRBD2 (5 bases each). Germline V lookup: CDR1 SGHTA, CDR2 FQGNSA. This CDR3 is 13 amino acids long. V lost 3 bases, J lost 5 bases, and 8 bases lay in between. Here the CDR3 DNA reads TGTGCCAGCAGCTTGGGACCCAACAATGAGCAGTTCTTC. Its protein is CASSLGPNNEQFF.

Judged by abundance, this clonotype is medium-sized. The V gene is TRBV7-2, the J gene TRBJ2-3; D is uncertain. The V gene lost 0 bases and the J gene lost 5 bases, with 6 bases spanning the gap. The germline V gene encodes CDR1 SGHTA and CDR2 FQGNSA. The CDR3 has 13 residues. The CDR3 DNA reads TGTGCCAGCAGCTTAGCGCTAGGAGATACGCAGTATTTT. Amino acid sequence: CASSLALGDTQYF.